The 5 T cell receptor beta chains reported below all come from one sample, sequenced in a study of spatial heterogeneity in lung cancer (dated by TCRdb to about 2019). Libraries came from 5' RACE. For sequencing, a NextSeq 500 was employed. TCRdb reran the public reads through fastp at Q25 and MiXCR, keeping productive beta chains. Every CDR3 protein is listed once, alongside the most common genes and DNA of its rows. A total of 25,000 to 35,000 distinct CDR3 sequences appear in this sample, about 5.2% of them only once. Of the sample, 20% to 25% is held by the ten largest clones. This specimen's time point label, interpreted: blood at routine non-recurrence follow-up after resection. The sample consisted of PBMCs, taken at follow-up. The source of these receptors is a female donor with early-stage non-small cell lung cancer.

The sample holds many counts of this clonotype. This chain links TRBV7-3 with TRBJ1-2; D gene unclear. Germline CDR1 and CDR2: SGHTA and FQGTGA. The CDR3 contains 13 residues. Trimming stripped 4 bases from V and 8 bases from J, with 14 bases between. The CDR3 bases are TGTGCCAGCAGCTCAGGACCTGGCGGGGGCTACACCTTC. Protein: CASSSGPGGGYTF.

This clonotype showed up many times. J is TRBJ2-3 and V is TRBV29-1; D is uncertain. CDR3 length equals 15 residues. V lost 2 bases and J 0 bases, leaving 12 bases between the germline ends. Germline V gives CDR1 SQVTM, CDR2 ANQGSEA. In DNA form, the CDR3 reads TGCAGCGTTGAATCTGCGTCAGCGAGCACAGATACGCAGTATTTT. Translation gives CSVESASASTDTQYF.

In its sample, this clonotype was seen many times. CDR3 nucleotide sequence: TGTGCCAGCAGTGGTGACAGGGGCTATGGCTACACCTTC. Its protein is CASSGDRGYGYTF. This chain uses TRBV6-6 with TRBJ1-2, with 8 nucleotides matching TRBD1. V lost 5 bases, J lost 4 bases, and 3 bases stayed unmatched. Germline lookup yields CDR1 MNHNY and CDR2 SVGAGI (reference sequence). This CDR3 contains 13 residues.

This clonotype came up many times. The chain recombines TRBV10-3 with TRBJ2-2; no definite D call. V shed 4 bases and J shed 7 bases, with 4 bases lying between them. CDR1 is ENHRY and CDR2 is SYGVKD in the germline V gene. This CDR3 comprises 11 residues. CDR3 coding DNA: TGTGCCATCAGTGTAAACGGGGAGCTGTTTTTT. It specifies CAISVNGELFF.

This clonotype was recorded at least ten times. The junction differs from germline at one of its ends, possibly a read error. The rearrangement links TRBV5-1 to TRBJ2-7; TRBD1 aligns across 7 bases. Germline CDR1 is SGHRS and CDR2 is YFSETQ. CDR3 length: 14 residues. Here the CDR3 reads CATSRTGSSYEQYF. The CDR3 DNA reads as TGCGCCACCAGCCGGACAGGAAGTTCCTACGAGCAGTACTTC.